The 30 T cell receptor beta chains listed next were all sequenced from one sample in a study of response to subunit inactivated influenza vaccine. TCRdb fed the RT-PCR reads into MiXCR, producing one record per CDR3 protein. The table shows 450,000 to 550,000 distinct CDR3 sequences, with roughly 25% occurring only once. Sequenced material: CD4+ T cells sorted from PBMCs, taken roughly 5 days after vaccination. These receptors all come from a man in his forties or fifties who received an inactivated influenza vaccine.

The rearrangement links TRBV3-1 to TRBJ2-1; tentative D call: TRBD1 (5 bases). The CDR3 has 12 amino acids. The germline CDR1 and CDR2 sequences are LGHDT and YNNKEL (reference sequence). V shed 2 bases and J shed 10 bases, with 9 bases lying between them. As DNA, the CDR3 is TGTGCCAGCAGCCAACAGGCAGGGGAGCAGTTCTTC. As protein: CASSQQAGEQFF.

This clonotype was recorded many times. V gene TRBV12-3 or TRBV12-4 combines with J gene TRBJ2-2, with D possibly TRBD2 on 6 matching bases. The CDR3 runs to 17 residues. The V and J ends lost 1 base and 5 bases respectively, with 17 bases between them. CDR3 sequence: CASSLDPRIRGTGELFF. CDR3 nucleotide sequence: TGTGCCAGCAGTTTAGACCCCCGTATTCGGGGGACCGGGGAGCTGTTTTTT.

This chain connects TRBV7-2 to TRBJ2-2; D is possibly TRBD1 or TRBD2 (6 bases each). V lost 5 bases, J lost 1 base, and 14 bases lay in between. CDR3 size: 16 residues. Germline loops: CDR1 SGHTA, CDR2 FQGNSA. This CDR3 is CASSARGGGNTGELFF. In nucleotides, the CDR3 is TGTGCCAGCAGCGCAAGAGGGGGAGGGAACACCGGGGAGCTGTTTTTT. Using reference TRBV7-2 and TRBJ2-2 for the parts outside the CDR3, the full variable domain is GAGVSQSPSNKVTEKGKDVELRCDPISGHTALYWYRQSLGQGLEFLIYFQGNSAPDKSGLPSDRFSAERTGGSVSTLTIQRTQQEDSAVYLCASSARGGGNTGELFFGEGSRLTVL.

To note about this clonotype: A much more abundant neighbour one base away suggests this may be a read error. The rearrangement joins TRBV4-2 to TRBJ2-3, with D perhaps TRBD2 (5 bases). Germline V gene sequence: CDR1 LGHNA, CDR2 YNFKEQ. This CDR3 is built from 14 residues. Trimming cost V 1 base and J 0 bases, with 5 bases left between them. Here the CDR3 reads CASSQGESTDTQYF. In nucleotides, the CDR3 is TGTGCCAGCAGCCAAGGGGAGAGCACAGATACGCAGTATTTT.

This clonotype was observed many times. The CDR3 sequence: CASSPKGEYGYTF. CDR3 bases: TGCGCCAGCAGCCCAAAGGGAGAATATGGCTACACCTTC. The genes are TRBV5-1 and TRBJ1-2; no definite D call. This CDR3 is built from 13 residues. Germline-derived CDR1 and CDR2 are SGHRS and YFSETQ. With 4 bases removed from V and 5 bases from J, the gap between germline ends came to 12 bases.

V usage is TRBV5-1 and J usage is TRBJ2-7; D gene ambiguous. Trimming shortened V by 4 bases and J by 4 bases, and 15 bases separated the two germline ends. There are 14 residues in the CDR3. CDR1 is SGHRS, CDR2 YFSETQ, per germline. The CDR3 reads CASSTTTLSYEQYF. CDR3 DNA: TGCGCCAGCAGCACTACGACACTTAGTTACGAGCAGTACTTC.

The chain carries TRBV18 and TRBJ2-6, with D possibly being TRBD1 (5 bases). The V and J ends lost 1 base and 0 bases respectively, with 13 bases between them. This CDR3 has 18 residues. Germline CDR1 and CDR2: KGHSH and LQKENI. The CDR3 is CASSPRAGSASGANVLTF. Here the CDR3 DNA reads TGTGCCAGCTCACCACGGGCAGGGTCCGCCTCTGGGGCCAACGTCCTGACTTTC. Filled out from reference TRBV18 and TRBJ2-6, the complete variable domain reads NAGVMQNPRHLVRRRGQEARLRCSPMKGHSHVYWYRQLPEEGLKFMVYLQKENIIDESGMPKERFSAEFPKEGPSILRIQQVVRGDSAAYFCASSPRAGSASGANVLTFGAGSRLTVL.

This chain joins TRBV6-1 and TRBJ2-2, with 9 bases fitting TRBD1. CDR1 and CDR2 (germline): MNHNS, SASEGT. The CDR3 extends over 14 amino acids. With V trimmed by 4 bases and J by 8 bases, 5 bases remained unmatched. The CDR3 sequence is CASSVGTGLGELFF. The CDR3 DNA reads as TGTGCCAGCAGTGTGGGGACAGGGTTAGGGGAGCTGTTTTTT.

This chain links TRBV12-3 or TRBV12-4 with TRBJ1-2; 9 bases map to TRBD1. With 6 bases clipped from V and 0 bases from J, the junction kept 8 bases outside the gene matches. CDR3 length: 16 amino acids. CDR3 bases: TGTGCCAGCAGACCCCACAGGGGGCGGTCTAACTATGGCTACACCTTC. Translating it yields CASRPHRGRSNYGYTF.

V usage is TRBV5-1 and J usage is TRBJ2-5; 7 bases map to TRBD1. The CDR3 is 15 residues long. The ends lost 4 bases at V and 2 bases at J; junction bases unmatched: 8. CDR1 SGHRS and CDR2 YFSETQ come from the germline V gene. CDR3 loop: CASSVRQGPQETQYF. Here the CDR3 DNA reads TGCGCCAGCAGCGTCCGACAGGGCCCTCAAGAGACCCAGTACTTC.

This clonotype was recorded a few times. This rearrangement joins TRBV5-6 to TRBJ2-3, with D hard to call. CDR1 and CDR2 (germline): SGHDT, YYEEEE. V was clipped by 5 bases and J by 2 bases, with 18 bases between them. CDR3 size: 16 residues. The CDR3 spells CASRSTRFPITDTQYF. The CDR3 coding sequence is TGTGCCAGCAGATCCACTCGGTTTCCCATCACAGATACGCAGTATTTT. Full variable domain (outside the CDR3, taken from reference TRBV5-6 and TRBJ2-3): DAGVTQSPTHLIKTRGQQVTLRCSPKSGHDTVSWYQQALGQGPQFIFQYYEEEERQRGNFPDRFSGHQFPNYSSELNVNALLLGDSALYLCASRSTRFPITDTQYFGPGTRLTVL.

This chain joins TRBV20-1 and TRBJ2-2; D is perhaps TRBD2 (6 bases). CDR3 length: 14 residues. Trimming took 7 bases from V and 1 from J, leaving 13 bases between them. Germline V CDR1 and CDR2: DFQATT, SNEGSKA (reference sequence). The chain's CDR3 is CSVQRAGNTGELFF. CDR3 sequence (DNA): TGCAGTGTTCAGCGGGCAGGGAACACCGGGGAGCTGTTTTTT.

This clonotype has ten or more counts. CDR3 in amino acids: CSAVVSGSGLYNEQFF. The CDR3 nucleotides read TGCAGTGCCGTAGTCAGCGGGAGTGGCCTTTACAATGAGCAGTTCTTC. The chain recombines TRBV20-1 with TRBJ2-1, with 8 bases aligning to TRBD2. The CDR3 contains 16 residues. Per the germline V gene, CDR1 is DFQATT and CDR2 is SNEGSKA (reference sequence). Trimming at V came to 6 bases and at J to 4 bases, leaving 14 bases not matched to a gene.

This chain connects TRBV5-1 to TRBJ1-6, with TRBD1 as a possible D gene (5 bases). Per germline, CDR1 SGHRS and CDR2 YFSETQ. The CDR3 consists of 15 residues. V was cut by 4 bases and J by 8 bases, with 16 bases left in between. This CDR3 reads CASSLAGRTYSPLHF. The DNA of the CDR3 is TGCGCCAGCAGCCTCGCGGGACGGACGTATTCACCCCTCCACTTT.

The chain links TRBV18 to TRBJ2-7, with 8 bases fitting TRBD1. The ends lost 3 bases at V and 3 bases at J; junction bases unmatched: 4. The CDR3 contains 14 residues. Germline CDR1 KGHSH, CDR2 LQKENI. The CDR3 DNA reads TGTGCCAGCTCACCGGGACAGGCCTTCTACGAGCAGTACTTC. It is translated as CASSPGQAFYEQYF.

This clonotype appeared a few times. The CDR3 reads CAISEPSAESYNEQFF. The CDR3 region has the DNA TGTGCCATCAGTGAGCCTTCGGCAGAGTCCTACAATGAGCAGTTCTTC. This rearrangement joins TRBV10-3 to TRBJ2-1; D is uncertain. The length of the CDR3 is 16 residues. Germline V lookup: CDR1 ENHRY, CDR2 SYGVKD. V was trimmed by 2 bases and J by 1 base, leaving 12 bases between them.

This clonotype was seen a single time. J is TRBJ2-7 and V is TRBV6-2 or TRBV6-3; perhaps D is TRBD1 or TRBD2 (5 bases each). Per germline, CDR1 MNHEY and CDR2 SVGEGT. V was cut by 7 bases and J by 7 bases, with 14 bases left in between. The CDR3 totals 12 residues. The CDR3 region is CASKDLGREQYF. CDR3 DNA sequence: TGTGCCAGCAAAGATCTGGGACGTGAGCAGTACTTC.

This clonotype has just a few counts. This CDR3 reads CASSRGQSGHTEAFF. In DNA, the CDR3 is TGCGCCAGCAGCCGGGGGCAGTCAGGGCACACTGAAGCTTTCTTT. This chain links TRBV5-1 with TRBJ1-1, with TRBD1 as a possible D gene (6 bases). Germline V gene sequence: CDR1 SGHRS, CDR2 YFSETQ. This CDR3 is 15 amino acids long. V lost 4 bases to trimming and J lost 3 bases, with 16 bases between them. Full variable domain (rest looked up from reference TRBV5-1 and TRBJ1-1): KAGVTQTPRYLIKTRGQQVTLSCSPISGHRSVSWYQQTPGQGLQFLFEYFSETQRNKGNFPGRFSGRQFSNSRSEMNVSTLELGDSALYLCASSRGQSGHTEAFFGQGTRLTVV.

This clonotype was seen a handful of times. CDR3 sequence (DNA): TGTGCCAGCAGCTTACAGGGACGCCAGCTTAATGAGCAGTTCTTC. As protein: CASSLQGRQLNEQFF. The rearrangement joins TRBV7-2 to TRBJ2-1, with D perhaps given as TRBD1 or TRBD2 (5 bases each). CDR1 and CDR2 from the germline V gene are SGHTA and FQGNSA. CDR3 length: 15 residues. V was shortened by 2 bases and J by 7 bases, with 15 bases between the two germline ends.

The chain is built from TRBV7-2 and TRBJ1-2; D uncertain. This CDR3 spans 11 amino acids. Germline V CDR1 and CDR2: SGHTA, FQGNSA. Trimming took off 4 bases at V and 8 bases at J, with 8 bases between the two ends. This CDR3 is CASSYQGGYTF. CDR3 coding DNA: TGTGCCAGCAGCTATCAAGGAGGCTACACCTTC.

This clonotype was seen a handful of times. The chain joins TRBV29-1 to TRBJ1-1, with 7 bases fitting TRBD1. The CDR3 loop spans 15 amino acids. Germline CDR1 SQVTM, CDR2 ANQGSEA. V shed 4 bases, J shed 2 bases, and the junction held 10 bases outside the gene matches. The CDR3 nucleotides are TGCAGCGTTGCGTATAGGGGGCGAGTAAACACTGAAGCTTTCTTT. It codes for CSVAYRGRVNTEAFF. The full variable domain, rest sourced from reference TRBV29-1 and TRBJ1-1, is SAVISQKPSRDICQRGTSLTIQCQVDSQVTMMFWYRQQPGQSLTLIATANQGSEATYESGFVIDKFPISRPNLTFSTLTVSNMSPEDSSIYLCSVAYRGRVNTEAFFGQGTRLTVV.

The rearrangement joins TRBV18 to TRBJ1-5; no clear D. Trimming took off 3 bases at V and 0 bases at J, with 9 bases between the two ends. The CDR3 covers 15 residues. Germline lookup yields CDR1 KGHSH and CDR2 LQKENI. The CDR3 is CASSPSPVSNQPQHF. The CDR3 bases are TGTGCCAGCTCACCGAGCCCAGTTAGCAATCAGCCCCAGCATTTT.

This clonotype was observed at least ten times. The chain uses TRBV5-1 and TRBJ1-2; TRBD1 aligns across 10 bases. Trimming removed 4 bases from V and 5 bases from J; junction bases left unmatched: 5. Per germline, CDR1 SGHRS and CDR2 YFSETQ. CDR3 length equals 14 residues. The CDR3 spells CASSRGQGTYGYTF. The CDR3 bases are TGCGCCAGCAGCCGGGGACAGGGGACATATGGCTACACCTTC.

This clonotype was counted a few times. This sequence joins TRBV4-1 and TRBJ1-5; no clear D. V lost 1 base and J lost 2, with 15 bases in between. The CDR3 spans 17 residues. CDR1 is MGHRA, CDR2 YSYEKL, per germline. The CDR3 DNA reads TGCGCCAGCAGCCAAGTTGATCTCGGTTTGGGCAATCAGCCCCAGCATTTT. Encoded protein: CASSQVDLGLGNQPQHF.

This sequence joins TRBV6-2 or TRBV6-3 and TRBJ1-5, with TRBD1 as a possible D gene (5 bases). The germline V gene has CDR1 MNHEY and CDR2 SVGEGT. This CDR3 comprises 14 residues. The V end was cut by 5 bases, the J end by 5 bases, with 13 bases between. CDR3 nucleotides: TGTGCCAGCAGTACCCTGGGGGGGGATCAGCCCCAGCATTTT. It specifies CASSTLGGDQPQHF.

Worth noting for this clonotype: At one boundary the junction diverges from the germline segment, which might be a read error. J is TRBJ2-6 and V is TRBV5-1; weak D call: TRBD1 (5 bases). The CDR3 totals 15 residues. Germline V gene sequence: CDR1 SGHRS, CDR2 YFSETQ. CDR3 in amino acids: CASSFQLTGANILTF. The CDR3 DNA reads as TGCGCCAGCAGCTTCCAGTTAACTGGGGCCAACATCCTGACTTTC.

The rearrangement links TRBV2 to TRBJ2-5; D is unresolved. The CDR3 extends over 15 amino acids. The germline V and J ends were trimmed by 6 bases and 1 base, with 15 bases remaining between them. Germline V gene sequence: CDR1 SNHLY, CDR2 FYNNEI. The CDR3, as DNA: TGTGCCAGCAGCGCGCGTGGGAAGCCCCAAGAGACCCAGTACTTC. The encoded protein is CASSARGKPQETQYF.

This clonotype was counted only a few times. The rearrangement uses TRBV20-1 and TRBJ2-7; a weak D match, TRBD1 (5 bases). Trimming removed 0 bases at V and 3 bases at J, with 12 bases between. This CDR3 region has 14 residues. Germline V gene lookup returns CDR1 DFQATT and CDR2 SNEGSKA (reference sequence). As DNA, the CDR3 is TGCAGTGCTAGAGATTGGGGCCAGCACTACGAGCAGTACTTC. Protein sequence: CSARDWGQHYEQYF.

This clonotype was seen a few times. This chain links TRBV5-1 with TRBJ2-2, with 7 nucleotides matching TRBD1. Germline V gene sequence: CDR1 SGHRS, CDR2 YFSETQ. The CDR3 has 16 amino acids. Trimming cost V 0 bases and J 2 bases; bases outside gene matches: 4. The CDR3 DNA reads TGCGCCAGCAGCTTGGAACAGGGGATTAACACCGGGGAGCTGTTTTTT. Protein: CASSLEQGINTGELFF. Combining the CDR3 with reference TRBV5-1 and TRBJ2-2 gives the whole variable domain KAGVTQTPRYLIKTRGQQVTLSCSPISGHRSVSWYQQTPGQGLQFLFEYFSETQRNKGNFPGRFSGRQFSNSRSEMNVSTLELGDSALYLCASSLEQGINTGELFFGEGSRLTVL.

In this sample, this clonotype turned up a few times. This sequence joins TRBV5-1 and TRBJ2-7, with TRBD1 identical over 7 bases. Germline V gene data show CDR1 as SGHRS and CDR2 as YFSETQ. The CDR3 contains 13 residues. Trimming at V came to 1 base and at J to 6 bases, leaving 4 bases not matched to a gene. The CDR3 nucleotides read TGCGCCAGCAGCTTGTACAGGGGAAGCGAGCAGTACTTC. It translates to CASSLYRGSEQYF.